A single sample is the source of the 23 T cell receptor beta chains below, sequenced in a study of blood T cell repertoires in COVID-19. Data came from immunoSEQ multiplex PCR; TCRdb stores just in-frame clones and leaves some out. The repertoire holds roughly 250,000 clones, with approximately 88% as singletons. The sequenced sample was PBMCs or T cells enriched from blood (not recorded which). The receptor source for this set is a woman between 35 and 50 years old with acute COVID-19.

The chain employs TRBV24-1 and TRBJ1-2; the match to TRBD1 covers 8 bases. CDR1 and CDR2 from the germline V gene are KGHDR and SFDVKD. V lost 3 bases and J lost 0; bases outside the gene matches: 8. CDR3 size: 17 residues. CDR3 DNA sequence: TGTGCCACCAGTGATCTCGCAGGACAGGGAGCTAACTATGGCTACACCTTC. Translated, it gives CATSDLAGQGANYGYTF.

This chain links TRBV7-2 with TRBJ2-3; 11 bases fit TRBD2. V dropped 5 bases and J dropped 2; count of bases not matched to a gene: 6. Germline CDR1 is SGHTA and CDR2 is FQGNSA. The CDR3 length is 16 residues. CDR3 sequence (DNA): TGTGCCAGCAGCCCTGGGACTAGCGGAAACACAGATACGCAGTATTTT. It translates to CASSPGTSGNTDTQYF. The full variable domain, in which reference TRBV7-2 and TRBJ2-3 provide the parts outside the CDR3, is GAGVSQSPSNKVTEKGKDVELRCDPISGHTALYWYRQSLGQGLEFLIYFQGNSAPDKSGLPSDRFSAERTGGSVSTLTIQRTQQEDSAVYLCASSPGTSGNTDTQYFGPGTRLTVL.

V gene TRBV4-3 combines with J gene TRBJ2-1; 7 bases line up with TRBD2. The CDR3 runs 16 residues. V gave up 1 base and J gave up 4 bases; unmatched junction bases: 7. CDR1 LGHNA and CDR2 YSLEER come from the germline V gene. The CDR3 here is CASSQGTRVRYNEQFF. The CDR3 DNA is TGCGCCAGCAGCCAAGGGACTAGGGTGCGGTACAATGAGCAGTTCTTC.

The rearrangement links TRBV10-3 to TRBJ2-3; the match to TRBD2 covers 9 bases. Germline V gene sequence: CDR1 ENHRY, CDR2 SYGVKD. The CDR3 totals 15 residues. V lost 9 bases to trimming and J lost 6 bases; unmatched junction nucleotides: 13. DNA of the CDR3: TGTGCCATAAGGGCCGCTAGCGGGGCCCGGGATACGCAGTATTTT. Translating it yields CAIRAASGARDTQYF.

The rearrangement uses TRBV27 and TRBJ1-1; D is ambiguous. The CDR3 is made up of 16 amino acids. V was pared by 3 bases and J by 4 bases, with 18 bases between. Per germline, CDR1 MNHEY and CDR2 SMNVEV (reference sequence). This CDR3 reads CASSLDVGSSGTEAFF. CDR3 DNA sequence: TGTGCCAGCAGTTTGGATGTTGGGAGTTCGGGCACTGAAGCTTTCTTT.

The DNA for the CDR3 is TGTGCCACCACTTCAGGACAGGACTTAACCTACGAGCAGTACTTC. Protein sequence: CATTSGQDLTYEQYF. The chain recombines TRBV15 with TRBJ2-7; 7 nucleotides match TRBD1. Germline lookup yields CDR1 LNHNV and CDR2 YYDKDF (reference sequence). The V and J ends lost 7 bases and 2 bases, in that order; junction bases with no gene match: 11. The CDR3 spans 15 residues. Full variable domain (rest looked up from reference TRBV15 and TRBJ2-7): DAMVIQNPRYQVTQFGKPVTLSCSQTLNHNVMYWYQQKSSQAPKLLFHYYDKDFNNEADTPDNFQSRRPNTSFCFLDIRSPGLGDTAMYLCATTSGQDLTYEQYFGPGTRLTVT.

V usage is TRBV28 and J usage is TRBJ2-3; TRBD2 matches 11 bases. Germline CDR1 and CDR2: MDHEN and SYDVKM. The CDR3 length is 14 residues. V shed 10 bases, J shed 2 bases, and the junction held 5 bases outside the gene matches. This chain's CDR3 is CATKLAGDTDTQYF. The DNA for the CDR3 is TGTGCCACCAAACTAGCGGGGGACACAGATACGCAGTATTTT. The whole variable domain, filled in from reference TRBV28 and TRBJ2-3, reads DVKVTQSSRYLVKRTGEKVFLECVQDMDHENMFWYRQDPGLGLRLIYFSYDVKMKEKGDIPEGYSVSREKKERFSLILESASTNQTSMYLCATKLAGDTDTQYFGPGTRLTVL.

The chain has TRBV15 and TRBJ2-1; D is perhaps TRBD2 (6 bases). Germline CDR1 LNHNV, CDR2 YYDKDF (reference sequence). The CDR3 runs 15 residues. V was clipped by 1 base and J by 0 bases, with 7 bases between them. This chain's CDR3 is CATSRVGSSYNEQFF. CDR3 coding DNA: TGTGCCACCAGCAGAGTCGGGAGCTCCTACAATGAGCAGTTCTTC.

The chain carries TRBV2 and TRBJ2-5; TRBD1 agrees at 7 bases. Germline loops: CDR1 SNHLY, CDR2 FYNNEI. The V segment lost 4 bases and the J segment 5 bases; nucleotides outside the gene matches: 1. There are 12 residues in the CDR3. CDR3 sequence: CASSGQGETQYF. CDR3 coding DNA: TGTGCCAGCAGTGGACAGGGTGAGACCCAGTACTTC.

The sample holds one count of this clone. The DNA for the CDR3 is TGTGCCAGCAGCTTAGAACTAGCCTACAATGAGCAGTTCTTC. It encodes CASSLELAYNEQFF. The chain has TRBV7-3 and TRBJ2-1, with D maybe TRBD2 (5 bases). Germline V gene data show CDR1 as SGHTA and CDR2 as FQGTGA. The CDR3 loop spans 14 amino acids. Between the trimmed V and J ends, which lost 2 bases and 2 bases, there was a span of 7 bases.

J is TRBJ2-7 and V is TRBV3-1 (or the pseudogene TRBV3-2); possible D gene TRBD1, 6 bases. Trimming removed 0 bases from V and 2 bases from J, with 11 bases in between. The CDR3 is 15 amino acids. The germline V gene has CDR1 LGHDT and CDR2 YNNKEL (reference sequence). The CDR3 region is CASSQDWGPTYEQYF. The CDR3 region has the DNA TGTGCCAGCAGCCAAGACTGGGGGCCAACCTACGAGCAGTACTTC.

The rearrangement links TRBV7-2 to TRBJ1-2; 8 nucleotides align to TRBD1. With 6 bases clipped from V and 5 bases from J, the junction kept 8 bases outside the gene matches. Germline CDR1 reads SGHTA; CDR2 reads FQGNSA. The CDR3 runs to 14 residues. The CDR3 is CASRMTGDRYGYTF. The CDR3 DNA follows: TGTGCCAGCAGGATGACAGGGGATCGGTATGGCTACACCTTC.

The V gene is TRBV5-6, the J gene TRBJ1-2, with D possibly TRBD1 on 5 matching bases. The germline V gene encodes CDR1 SGHDT and CDR2 YYEEEE. The CDR3 is 16 amino acids. Trimming shortened V by 0 bases and J by 3 bases, and 15 bases separated the two germline ends. CDR3 DNA: TGTGCCAGCAGCTTGGCGGGGGACGGGACCTACTATGGCTACACCTTC. This codes for CASSLAGDGTYYGYTF.

J is TRBJ1-2 and V is TRBV19, with 7 bases fitting TRBD1. The CDR3 spans 14 residues. From germline, CDR1 is LNHDA and CDR2 SQIVND (reference sequence). Trimming at V came to 4 bases and at J to 4 bases, leaving 6 bases not matched to a gene. CDR3 sequence reads: CASSTSTGAYGYTF. The CDR3 bases are TGTGCCAGTAGTACCTCTACAGGGGCCTATGGCTACACCTTC.

The chain uses TRBV3-1 (or the pseudogene TRBV3-2) and TRBJ1-5; no clear D. The V end was cut by 0 bases, the J end by 6 bases, with 6 bases between. The CDR3 totals 13 residues. CDR1 and CDR2 from the germline V gene are LGHDT and YNNKEL (reference sequence). This CDR3 is CASSQERGQPQHF. CDR3 nucleotide sequence: TGTGCCAGCAGCCAAGAACGGGGTCAGCCCCAGCATTTT.

The chain combines TRBV7-8 with TRBJ2-5; 11 positions match TRBD2. The CDR3 is 16 residues long. J lost 1 base, V lost 4 bases, and 5 bases had no gene match. Looked up from germline, CDR1 is SGHVS and CDR2 is FQNEAQ. The CDR3, as DNA: TGTGCCAGCAGCTACCGACTAGCGGGGACCCAAGAGACCCAGTACTTC. Translation gives CASSYRLAGTQETQYF.

The V call is TRBV18, the J call TRBJ1-1; 8 bases match TRBD1. Germline loops: CDR1 KGHSH, CDR2 LQKENI. Trimming at V came to 2 bases and at J to 2 bases, leaving 7 bases not matched to a gene. The CDR3 contains 16 residues. The CDR3, as DNA: TGTGCCAGCTCACCATCCAGGACAGGGACAAACACTGAAGCTTTCTTT. Translating gives CASSPSRTGTNTEAFF.

V gene TRBV12-3 or TRBV12-4 combines with J gene TRBJ2-5; TRBD2 aligns across 10 bases. Germline trimming cut 9 bases from V and 5 bases from J; bases unmatched to any gene: 6. This CDR3 is 13 amino acids long. The DNA for the CDR3 is TGTGCCAGTTCTAGCGGGAGACGGGAGACCCAGTACTTC. Translated, it gives CASSSGRRETQYF.

The chain is built from TRBV4-1 and TRBJ2-7; 7 bases are shared with TRBD2. The CDR3 spans 15 residues. Looked up from germline, CDR1 is MGHRA and CDR2 is YSYEKL. The V and J ends lost 1 base and 4 bases, in that order; junction bases with no gene match: 7. CDR3 nucleotides: TGCGCCAGCAGCCAAGTGGTGCGGGAGACGTACGAGCAGTACTTC. It specifies CASSQVVRETYEQYF.

J is TRBJ2-5 and V is TRBV14, with TRBD2 matching over 8 bases. The ends lost 1 base at V and 1 base at J; junction bases unmatched: 8. CDR3 size: 17 residues. CDR1 and CDR2 (germline): SGHDN, FVKESK. CDR3 loop: CASSQVAGRDFQETQYF. CDR3 bases: TGTGCCAGCAGCCAAGTTGCCGGGAGGGATTTCCAAGAGACCCAGTACTTC.

This rearrangement joins TRBV29-1 to TRBJ2-3; no definite D call. Germline V CDR1 and CDR2: SQVTM, ANQGSEA. Trimming shortened V by 4 bases and J by 6 bases, and 14 bases separated the two germline ends. The CDR3 spans 13 residues. The CDR3 DNA reads as TGCAGCGTTGCATTCTCAGCGTTCGATACGCAGTATTTT. Amino acids: CSVAFSAFDTQYF.

The gene calls are TRBV24-1 and TRBJ2-1; D may be TRBD2 (5 bases). The V end was cut by 3 bases, the J end by 8 bases, with 22 bases between. CDR3 size: 17 residues. Germline-derived CDR1 and CDR2 are KGHDR and SFDVKD. This CDR3 is CATSDVTDLRRLDEQFF. The CDR3 DNA follows: TGTGCCACCAGTGATGTGACGGACTTAAGGAGGTTGGATGAGCAGTTCTTC.

The chain carries TRBV7-9 and TRBJ1-1, with a weak D call TRBD1 (6 bases). The CDR3 spans 14 residues. V was shortened by 5 bases and J by 3 bases, with 13 bases between the two germline ends. Germline V lookup: CDR1 SEHNR, CDR2 FQNEAQ (reference sequence). CDR3 nucleotides: TGTGCCAGCAGCCTTGCAGGGGTCTACACTGAAGCTTTCTTT. Translation gives CASSLAGVYTEAFF.